This TCR beta chain was sequenced in a study of technical replicates of blood from several donors. Trimming took 5 bases from V and 0 from J; bases not matched to a gene: 7. The V gene's germline CDR1 is SGHTA and CDR2 FQGNSA. The CDR3 length is 16 residues. Data came from immunoSEQ multiplex PCR; TCRdb stores just in-frame clones and leaves some out. This sample has about 50,000 clones, with around 95% found just once. The chain joins TRBV7-2 to TRBJ1-1; 9 positions agree with TRBD1. Sequencing was performed on T cells isolated from PBMCs. This receptor was identified in a human donor in good health. The CDR3 loop is CASSTLRQGVNTEAFF. DNA for the CDR3: TGTGCCAGCAGCACTTTAAGACAGGGGGTGAACACTGAAGCTTTCTTT.